The rows below give T cell receptor beta chains drawn from one sample of a study of blood T cells in healthy people across ages. MiXCR, run by TCRdb on the 5' RACE reads, gives a single entry per CDR3 protein. The data contain 600,000 or so distinct CDR3 sequences, roughly 21% of them singletons. The sample was blood. Receptor source: a man aged 65 to 79 in good health. The CDR3 runs from the conserved cysteine through the conserved F or W. Clone size appears in some rows only: once, few, many, or a class for an expanded clone.

abundance	v_gene	j_gene	CDR3aa
many	TRBV5-1	TRBJ1-4	CASSLDSFNEKLFF
few	TRBV7-2	TRBJ2-3	CASSLIGPGLAGVF
few	TRBV9	TRBJ2-7	CASSVEFGGGEQYF
NA	TRBV28	TRBJ2-2	CASSPQDRVHTGELFF
NA	TRBV3-1	TRBJ1-6	CASSQFRGESPLHF
NA	TRBV2	TRBJ2-1	CASGDRYNEQFF
few	TRBV7-9	TRBJ2-2	CASTRTGSTGELFF
NA	TRBV7-9	TRBJ2-3	CASSPGSGPQYF
NA	TRBV7-9	TRBJ2-2	CASSPPAAGTGELFF
NA	TRBV2	TRBJ2-2	CASSQGTGGVGELFF
few	TRBV27	TRBJ1-5	CAVGGVGNQPQHF
NA	TRBV7-2	TRBJ2-3	CASSSGAGVRTDTQYF
NA	TRBV6-1	NA	CASSVFRTVLSYEQYF
NA	TRBV21-1	NA	CASSPREREDDEQYF
NA	TRBV2	TRBJ1-5	CASQTPGQGYDPQHF
NA	TRBV2	TRBJ2-4	CASSVGRAEYF